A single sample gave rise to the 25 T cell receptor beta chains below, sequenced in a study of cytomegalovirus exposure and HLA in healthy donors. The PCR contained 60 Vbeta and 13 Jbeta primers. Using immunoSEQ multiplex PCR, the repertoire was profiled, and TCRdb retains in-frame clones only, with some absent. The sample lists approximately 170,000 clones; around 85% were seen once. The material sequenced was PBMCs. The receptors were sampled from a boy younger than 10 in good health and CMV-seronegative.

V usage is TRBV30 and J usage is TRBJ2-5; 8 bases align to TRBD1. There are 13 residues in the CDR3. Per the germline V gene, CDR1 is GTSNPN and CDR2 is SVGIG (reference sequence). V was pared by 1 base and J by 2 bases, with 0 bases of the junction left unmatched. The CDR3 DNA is TGTGCCTGGAGTGGGGACAGGCAAGAGACCCAGTACTTC. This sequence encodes CAWSGDRQETQYF. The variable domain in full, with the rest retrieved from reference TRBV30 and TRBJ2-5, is SQTIHQWPATLVQPVGSPLSLECTVEGTSNPNLYWYRQAAGRGLQLLFYSVGIGQISSEVPQNLSASRPQDRQFILSSKKLLLSDSGFYLCAWSGDRQETQYFGPGTRLLVL.

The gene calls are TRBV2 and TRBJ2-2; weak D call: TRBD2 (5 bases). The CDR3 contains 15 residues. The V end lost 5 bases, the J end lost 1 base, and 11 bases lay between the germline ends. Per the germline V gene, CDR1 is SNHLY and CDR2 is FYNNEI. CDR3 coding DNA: TGTGCCAGCAGTAAAAGGACTGTGAACACCGGGGAGCTGTTTTTT. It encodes CASSKRTVNTGELFF.

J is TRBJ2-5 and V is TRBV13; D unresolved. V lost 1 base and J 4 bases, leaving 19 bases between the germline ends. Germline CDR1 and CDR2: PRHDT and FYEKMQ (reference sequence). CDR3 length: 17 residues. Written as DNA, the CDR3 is TGTGCCAGCAGCTTAGTCGGTAGAAGTTTCTTACGAGAGACCCAGTACTTC. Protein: CASSLVGRSFLRETQYF. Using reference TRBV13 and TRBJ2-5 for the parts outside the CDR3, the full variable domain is AAGVIQSPRHLIKEKRETATLKCYPIPRHDTVYWYQQGPGQDPQFLISFYEKMQSDKGSIPDRFSAQQFSDYHSELNMSSLELGDSALYFCASSLVGRSFLRETQYFGPGTRLLVL.

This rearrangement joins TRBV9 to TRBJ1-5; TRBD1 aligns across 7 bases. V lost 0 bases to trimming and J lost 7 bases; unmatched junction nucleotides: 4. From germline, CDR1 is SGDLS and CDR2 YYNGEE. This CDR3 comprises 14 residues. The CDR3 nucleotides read TGTGCCAGCAGCGTAGGAGGGGGCGGCCAGCCCCAGCATTTT. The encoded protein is CASSVGGGGQPQHF.

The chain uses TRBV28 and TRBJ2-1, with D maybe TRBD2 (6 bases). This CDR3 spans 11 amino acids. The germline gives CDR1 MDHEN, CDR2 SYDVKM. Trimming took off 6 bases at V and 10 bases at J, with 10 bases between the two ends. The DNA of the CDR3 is TGTGCCAGCAGCACTAGCTCCGAGCAGTTCTTC. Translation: CASSTSSEQFF.

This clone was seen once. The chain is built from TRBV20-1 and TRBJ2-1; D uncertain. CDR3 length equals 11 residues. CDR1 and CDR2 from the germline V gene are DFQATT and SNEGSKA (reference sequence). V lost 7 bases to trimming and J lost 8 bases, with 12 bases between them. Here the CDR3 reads CSGTIRDEQFF. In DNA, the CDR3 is TGCAGTGGTACTATTCGGGATGAGCAGTTCTTC.

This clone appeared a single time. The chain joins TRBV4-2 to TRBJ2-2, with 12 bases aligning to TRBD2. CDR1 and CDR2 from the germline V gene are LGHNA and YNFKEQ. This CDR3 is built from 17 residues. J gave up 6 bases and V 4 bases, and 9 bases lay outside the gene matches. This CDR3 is CASSLRLAGDGAGELFF. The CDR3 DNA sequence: TGTGCCAGCAGCCTTAGACTAGCGGGAGATGGCGCCGGGGAGCTGTTTTTT.

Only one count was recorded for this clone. The CDR3 loop reads CASITAYMNTEAFF. In DNA, the CDR3 is TGTGCCAGCATAACAGCCTACATGAACACTGAAGCTTTCTTT. This chain connects TRBV6-1 to TRBJ1-1, with D unclear. V shed 7 bases and J shed 0 bases, with 12 bases lying between them. Per the germline V gene, CDR1 is MNHNS and CDR2 is SASEGT. This CDR3 comprises 14 residues.

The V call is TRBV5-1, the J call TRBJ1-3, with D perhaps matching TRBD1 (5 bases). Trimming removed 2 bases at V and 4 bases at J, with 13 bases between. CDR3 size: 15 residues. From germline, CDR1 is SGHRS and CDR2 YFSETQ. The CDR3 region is CASSFAGSTGNTIYF. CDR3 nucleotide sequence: TGCGCCAGCAGCTTTGCAGGGTCAACAGGAAACACCATATATTTT.

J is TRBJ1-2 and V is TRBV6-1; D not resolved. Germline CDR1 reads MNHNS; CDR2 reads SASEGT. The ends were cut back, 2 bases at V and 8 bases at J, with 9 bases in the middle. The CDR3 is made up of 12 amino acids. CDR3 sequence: CASSEMGRGYTF. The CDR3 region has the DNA TGTGCCAGCAGTGAAATGGGCAGAGGCTACACCTTC.

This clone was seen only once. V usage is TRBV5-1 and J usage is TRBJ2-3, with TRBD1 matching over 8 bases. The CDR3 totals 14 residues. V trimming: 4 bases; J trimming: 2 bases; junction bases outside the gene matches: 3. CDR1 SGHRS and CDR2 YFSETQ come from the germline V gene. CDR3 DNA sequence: TGCGCCAGCAGCCCAGGGGGCCCCACAGATACGCAGTATTTT. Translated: CASSPGGPTDTQYF.

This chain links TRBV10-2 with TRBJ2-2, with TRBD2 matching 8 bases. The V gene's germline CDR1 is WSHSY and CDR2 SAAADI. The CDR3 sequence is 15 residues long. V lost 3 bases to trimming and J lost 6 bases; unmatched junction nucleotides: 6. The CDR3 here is CASSETGGGAGELFF. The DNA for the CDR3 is TGCGCCAGCAGTGAAACGGGGGGGGGTGCCGGGGAGCTGTTTTTT.

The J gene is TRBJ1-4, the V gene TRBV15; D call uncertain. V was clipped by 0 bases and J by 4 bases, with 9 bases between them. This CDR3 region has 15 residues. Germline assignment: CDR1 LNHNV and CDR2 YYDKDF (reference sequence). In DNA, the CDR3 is TGTGCCACCAGCAGAGATGGCAGGTTTAATGAAAAACTGTTTTTT. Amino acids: CATSRDGRFNEKLFF.

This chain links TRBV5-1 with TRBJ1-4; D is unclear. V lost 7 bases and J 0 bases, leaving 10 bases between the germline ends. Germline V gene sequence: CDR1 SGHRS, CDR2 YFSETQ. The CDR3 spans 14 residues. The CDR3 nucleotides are TGCGCCAGCGGACGGGGTGCAACTAATGAAAAACTGTTTTTT. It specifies CASGRGATNEKLFF.

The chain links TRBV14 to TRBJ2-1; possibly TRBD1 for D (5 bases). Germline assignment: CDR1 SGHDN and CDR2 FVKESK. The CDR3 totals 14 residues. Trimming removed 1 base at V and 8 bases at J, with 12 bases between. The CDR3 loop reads CASSQVGSRDEQFF. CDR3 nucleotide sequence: TGTGCCAGCAGCCAAGTCGGTTCCAGGGATGAGCAGTTCTTC.

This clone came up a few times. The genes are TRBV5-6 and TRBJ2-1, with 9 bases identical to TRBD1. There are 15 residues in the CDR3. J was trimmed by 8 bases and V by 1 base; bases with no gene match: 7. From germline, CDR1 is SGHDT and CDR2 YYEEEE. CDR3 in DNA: TGTGCCAGCAGCTTGTTCACAGGGGGCTCGGATGAGCAGTTCTTC. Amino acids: CASSLFTGGSDEQFF. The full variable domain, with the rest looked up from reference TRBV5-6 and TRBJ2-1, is DAGVTQSPTHLIKTRGQQVTLRCSPKSGHDTVSWYQQALGQGPQFIFQYYEEEERQRGNFPDRFSGHQFPNYSSELNVNALLLGDSALYLCASSLFTGGSDEQFFGPGTRLTVL.

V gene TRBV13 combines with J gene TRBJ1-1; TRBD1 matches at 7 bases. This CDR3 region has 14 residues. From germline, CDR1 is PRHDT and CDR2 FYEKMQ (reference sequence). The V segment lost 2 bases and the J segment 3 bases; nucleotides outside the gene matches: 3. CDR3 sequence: CASSLTGVDTEAFF. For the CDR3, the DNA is TGTGCCAGCAGCTTAACAGGGGTGGACACTGAAGCTTTCTTT.

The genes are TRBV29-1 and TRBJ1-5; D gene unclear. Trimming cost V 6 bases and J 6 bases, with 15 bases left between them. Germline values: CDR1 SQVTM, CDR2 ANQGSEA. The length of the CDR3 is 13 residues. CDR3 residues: CSVSAGRFQPQHF. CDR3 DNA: TGCAGCGTGTCGGCGGGGAGGTTTCAGCCCCAGCATTTT.

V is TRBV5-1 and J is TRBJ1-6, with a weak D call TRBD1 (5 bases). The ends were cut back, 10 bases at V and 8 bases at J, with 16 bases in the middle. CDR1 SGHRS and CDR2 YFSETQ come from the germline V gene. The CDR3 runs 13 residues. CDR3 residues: CACARGKDSPLHF. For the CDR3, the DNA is TGCGCCTGTGCTAGGGGAAAGGATTCACCCCTCCACTTT.

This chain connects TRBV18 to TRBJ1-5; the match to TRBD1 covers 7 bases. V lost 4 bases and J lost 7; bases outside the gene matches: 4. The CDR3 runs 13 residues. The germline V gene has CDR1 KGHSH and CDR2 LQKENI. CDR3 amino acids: CASSLGQDQPQHF. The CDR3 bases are TGTGCCAGCTCACTAGGACAGGACCAGCCCCAGCATTTT.

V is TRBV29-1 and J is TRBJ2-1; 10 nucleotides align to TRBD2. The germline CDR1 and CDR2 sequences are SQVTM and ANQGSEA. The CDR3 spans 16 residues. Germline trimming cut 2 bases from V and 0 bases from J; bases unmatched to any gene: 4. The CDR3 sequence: CSVEFWTSGSYNEQFF. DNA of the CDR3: TGCAGCGTTGAATTTTGGACTAGCGGCTCCTACAATGAGCAGTTCTTC.

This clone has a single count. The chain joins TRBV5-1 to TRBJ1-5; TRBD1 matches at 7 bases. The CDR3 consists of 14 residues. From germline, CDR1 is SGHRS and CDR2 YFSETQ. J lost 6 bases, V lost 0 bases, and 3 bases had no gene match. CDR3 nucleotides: TGCGCCAGCAGCTTGGTACAGGGGAGTCAGCCCCAGCATTTT. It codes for CASSLVQGSQPQHF.

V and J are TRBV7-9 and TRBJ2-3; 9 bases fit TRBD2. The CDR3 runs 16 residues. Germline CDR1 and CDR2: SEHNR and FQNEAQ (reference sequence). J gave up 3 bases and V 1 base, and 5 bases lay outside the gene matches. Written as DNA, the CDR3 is TGTGCCAGCAGCTTAGGGGGCGGGGGGGCGACAGATACGCAGTATTTT. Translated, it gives CASSLGGGGATDTQYF.

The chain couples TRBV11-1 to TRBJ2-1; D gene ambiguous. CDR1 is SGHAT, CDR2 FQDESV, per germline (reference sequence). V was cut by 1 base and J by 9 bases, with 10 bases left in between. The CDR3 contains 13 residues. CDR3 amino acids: CASSLGNFGEQFF. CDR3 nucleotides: TGTGCCAGCAGCTTAGGAAATTTCGGTGAGCAGTTCTTC.

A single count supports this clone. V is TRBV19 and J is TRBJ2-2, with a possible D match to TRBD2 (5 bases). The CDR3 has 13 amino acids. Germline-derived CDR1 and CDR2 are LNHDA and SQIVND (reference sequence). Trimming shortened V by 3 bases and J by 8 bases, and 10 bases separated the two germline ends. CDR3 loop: CASSIGLAGELFF. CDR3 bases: TGTGCCAGTAGTATTGGGTTAGCGGGGGAGCTGTTTTTT.